Only a few counts were recorded for the clone carrying this TCR beta chain. Its antigen remains unidentified. After CD4 positive bead selection, the CD4-negative fraction gave CD8 T cells. These data originate in a study of naive and memory T cell subsets. Study results and caveats: Gini index rose across naive, CM, EM and EMRA in CD4 and CD8. Possibly reflecting memory cells re-expressing CD45RA, a few larger clonotypes occurred in naive repertoires, especially CD8.

The beta constant-region primer was an equimolar mix of two oligonucleotides covering TRBC1 and TRBC2. Four rounds of PCR amplified the ligated cDNA using nested alpha and beta constant-region primers plus SP2. Ligation attached a single-stranded oligonucleotide with a 12-nucleotide UMI and the SP2 primer to the cDNA 3' end. TCRdb called the UMI-ligation and nested PCR reads again in MiXCR, with one record for every CDR3 protein. The top ten hold 0.6% to 0.7% of the sample, which has over 110,000 distinct CDR3 sequences, approximately 20% seen once. Germline lookup yields CDR1 SQVTM and CDR2 ANQGSEA. The CDR3 spans 14 residues. Trimming removed 4 bases from V and 7 bases from J; junction bases left unmatched: 9.

This chain uses TRBV29-1 with TRBJ2-1, with 8 bases aligning to TRBD2. Sequencing was performed on naive CD8+ T cells from blood. The sequence was collected from a human donor in good health. CDR3 coding DNA: TGCAGCGTTGTTTGGCTAGCGGGCGGTAATGAGCAGTTCTTC. It is translated as CSVVWLAGGNEQFF.